The sequence of this TCR beta chain was determined in a study of blood T cell repertoires in COVID-19. The length of the CDR3 is 17 residues. The ends were cut back, 7 bases at V and 2 bases at J, with 21 bases in the middle. Germline-derived CDR1 and CDR2 are LNHDA and SQIVND (reference sequence). In the study's own analysis: Estimation of nucleated cell counts was performed using reference gene primer amplification. Libraries were prepared by immunoSEQ multiplex PCR; TCRdb keeps only in-frame clonotypes and omits some of them. V, J and clone size are taken as reported in that table, and D and trimming were inferred from the DNA itself. The sample lists hundreds of thousands of clones, roughly 86% seen once, with roughly 1.9% in the top ten.

This sequence originates from a woman aged 25 to 45 who had recovered from COVID-19. The rearrangement uses TRBV19 and TRBJ1-5; possibly TRBD1 for D (6 bases). The sequencing sample was made of peripheral blood. Written as DNA, the CDR3 is TGTGCCAGTAAGATCGGGACACTCACCCGGGGCAATCAGCCCCAGCATTTT. Its protein product is CASKIGTLTRGNQPQHF.